One sample yielded the 3 T cell receptor beta chains listed below, sequenced in a study of cytomegalovirus exposure and HLA in healthy donors. It was with 60 Vbeta and 13 Jbeta primers that the PCR ran. Measured with immunoSEQ multiplex PCR; TCRdb has only the in-frame clones, and not every one. The data hold around 100,000 clones, with roughly 88% observed a single time. Material: PBMCs. The receptors come from a woman between 18 and 29 years old in good health and CMV-seronegative.

This chain joins TRBV28 and TRBJ1-1; D perhaps matches TRBD1 (6 bases). The CDR3 loop spans 15 amino acids. Germline CDR1 is MDHEN and CDR2 is SYDVKM. Trimming stripped 8 bases from V and 1 base from J, with 17 bases between. CDR3 sequence: CASPPRTRGNTEAFF. The CDR3 DNA is TGTGCCAGCCCACCGCGAACCAGGGGGAACACTGAAGCTTTCTTT.

The chain has TRBV5-6 and TRBJ2-2, with TRBD2 matching over 7 bases. CDR1 is SGHDT, CDR2 YYEEEE, per germline. The CDR3 is 17 residues long. The trim removed 0 bases at V and 4 bases at J, leaving 9 bases unmatched. Here the CDR3 reads CASSLASGGLGTGELFF. The CDR3 nucleotides read TGTGCCAGCAGCTTGGCTTCCGGGGGGTTAGGCACCGGGGAGCTGTTTTTT. Based on the CDR3 plus reference TRBV5-6 and TRBJ2-2, the full variable domain is DAGVTQSPTHLIKTRGQQVTLRCSPKSGHDTVSWYQQALGQGPQFIFQYYEEEERQRGNFPDRFSGHQFPNYSSELNVNALLLGDSALYLCASSLASGGLGTGELFFGEGSRLTVL.

The genes are TRBV6-6 and TRBJ1-1; 8 bases map to TRBD1. Losses at the gene ends were 1 base for V and 3 bases for J; bases not matched to a gene: 1. From germline, CDR1 is MNHNY and CDR2 SVGAGI (reference sequence). The CDR3 extends over 14 amino acids. CDR3 coding DNA: TGTGCCAGCAGTTACTACAGGGGGTACACTGAAGCTTTCTTT. Protein: CASSYYRGYTEAFF.